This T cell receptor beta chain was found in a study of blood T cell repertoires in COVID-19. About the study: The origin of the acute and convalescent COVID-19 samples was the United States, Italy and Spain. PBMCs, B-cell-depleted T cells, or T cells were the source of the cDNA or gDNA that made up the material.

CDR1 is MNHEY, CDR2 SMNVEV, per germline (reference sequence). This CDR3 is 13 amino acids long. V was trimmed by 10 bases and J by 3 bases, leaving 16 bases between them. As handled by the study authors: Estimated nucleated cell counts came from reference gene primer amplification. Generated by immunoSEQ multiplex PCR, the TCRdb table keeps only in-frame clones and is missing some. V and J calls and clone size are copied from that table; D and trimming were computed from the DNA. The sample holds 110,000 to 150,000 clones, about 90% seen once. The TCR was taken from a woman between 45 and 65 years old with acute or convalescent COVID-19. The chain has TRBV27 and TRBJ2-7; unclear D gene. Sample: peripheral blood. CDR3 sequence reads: CANLKRAHYEQYF. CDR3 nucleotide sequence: TGTGCCAACTTAAAAAGAGCCCACTACGAGCAGTACTTC.